This TCR beta chain was profiled in a study of cytomegalovirus exposure and HLA in healthy donors. Overall study: Early released data comprised some 91 million unique TCRs from HLA-typed donors.

Worth noting for this clone: Its antigen remains unknown.

Vbeta (60) and Jbeta (13) primers were used in the PCR. Sequenced by immunoSEQ multiplex PCR; TCRdb stores in-frame clones only, minus some. The sample shows 100,000 to 150,000 clones, approximately 80% of them seen only once. Study conclusions and caveats: Prior analysis indicated that the majority of TCR beta V segments exhibited productivity approximately 90% or approximately 30% of the time. Being indistinguishable, some V segments were excluded, TRBV6-2 and TRBV6-3 among them.

This CDR3 comprises 14 residues. Trimming stripped 7 bases from V and 0 bases from J, with 9 bases between. Germline V lookup: CDR1 MNHNS, CDR2 SASEGT. This sequence was found in a man aged 50 or older in good health and CMV-seronegative. Sequencing was performed on PBMCs. V and J are TRBV6-1 and TRBJ2-2, with D tentatively TRBD2 (6 bases). CDR3 sequence reads: CASTWTTNTGELFF. The CDR3 nucleotides are TGTGCCAGCACATGGACTACGAACACCGGGGAGCTGTTTTTT.